One T cell receptor beta chain is described in this entry. Its antigen remains undetermined. No base qualities exist here, and no much larger clone lies one base off it. The method behind the library was 5' RACE. The run used an Illumina HiSeq 2500. A second PCR of 7 to 11 cycles was performed with a sample-barcoded 5' primer and a J-beta primer mix. Each TCR beta cDNA molecule received a unique molecular identifier from a template-switch 5' adaptor carrying 12 random nucleotides. Each sample yielded at least 2.5 million CDR3-containing paired-end reads. All of the RNA was converted into first-strand cDNA using the Mint cDNA synthesis kit, with a TRBC-specific oligonucleotide serving as the primer. Following uracil-DNA glycosylase treatment, a first 18-cycle PCR with universal primers M1SS and BC2_uni_R was performed on all cDNA. Per the original workflow: For normalization, 1 million high-quality reads were randomly selected from each sample, with every read carrying a distinct molecular identifier. Reads sharing molecular identifiers were discarded rather than binned into consensus sequences. MiTCR, run with a Q25 quality threshold and the strictest error-elimination algorithm, handled CDR3 identification, clonotype clustering and error correction. A nonparametric unseen species model with Euler transformation was used to estimate a lower bound on total TCR beta diversity. TCRdb took the public reads, trimmed them with fastp at Q25, ran MiXCR for clone calling and kept in-frame beta chains. Every entry covers one CDR3 protein and lists the most common genes and DNA from its rows. These V and J calls rely on TCRdb rather than the paper's analysis. The sample yields 450,000 to 700,000 distinct CDR3 sequences; 25% to 30% were counted once. The ten largest clones capture about 18% of the sample.

This sample stems from a study of blood T cells in healthy people across ages (dated by TCRdb to between 2015 and 2016). About the study as a whole: Template switching captured roughly one uniquely barcoded TCR beta cDNA molecule per two T cells in model experiments. The donors were split into four age groups: young (average about 15 years), middle-aged (more than 35), aged (around 67) and long-lived (roughly 86). The study analyzed two additional independent replicas of 1 million unique cDNA reads from the same blood draw for two donors, one aged 18 to 30 and one aged 80 or older. To avoid experimental bias, donors of different ages were randomly spread across the sequencing lanes. Age-related changes in TCR beta repertoire diversity were measured in the study by deep sequencing normalized with unique cDNA molecular identifiers. What the work shows at the level of the full study, not this receptor alone: Observed TCR beta diversity per million T cells fell roughly linearly with age, and a significant reduction was already apparent by age around 40. Because donor CMV infection status was unknown, age-related changes in expanded clonotypes were potentially confounded. The long-lived group showed more naive CD4+ T cells, fewer expanded clones and increased TCR diversity than the aged group, suggesting age selection. Because profiling used bulk unsorted PBMCs, naive and antigen-experienced compartments could not be compared conclusively. A strong correlation was found between observed TCR beta diversity and the percentage of naive T cells measured by flow cytometry. Estimates of total diversity from one million sequenced T cells were regarded as lower bounds and underestimates.

From the cysteine through the phenylalanine, the CDR3 covers 13 amino acids. Only the CDR3 part of the read is kept: 39 bases, read in frame from the first base. V is clipped by 7 bases and J by 1 base, and the sequence between their germline boundaries is 10 bases long. Donors were 30 to 45 systemically healthy Caucasian individuals from Russia aged 6 to 90 years. Each donor gave approximately 9.3 milliliters of peripheral blood, collected into EDTA-treated Vacutainer tubes. Ficoll-Paque density-gradient centrifugation was used to isolate PBMCs, with at least 7 million obtained per sample. Trizol reagent was used to extract total RNA from PBMCs, with at least 6 micrograms per sample. For every donor, an aliquot of PBMCs went through flow cytometry to measure the percentages of naive CD45RAhigh/CD27high T cells.

The receptor was isolated from a woman aged 65 to 85 in good health. Sequencing was done on a sample of blood. The chain links TRBV12-3 or TRBV12-4 with TRBJ2-5; TRBD1 could be the D gene, as 6 bases match. The CDR3 has the sequence CASTYRVQETQYF. The DNA sequence is TGTGCCAGCACTTACAGGGTCCAAGAGACCCAGTACTTC.